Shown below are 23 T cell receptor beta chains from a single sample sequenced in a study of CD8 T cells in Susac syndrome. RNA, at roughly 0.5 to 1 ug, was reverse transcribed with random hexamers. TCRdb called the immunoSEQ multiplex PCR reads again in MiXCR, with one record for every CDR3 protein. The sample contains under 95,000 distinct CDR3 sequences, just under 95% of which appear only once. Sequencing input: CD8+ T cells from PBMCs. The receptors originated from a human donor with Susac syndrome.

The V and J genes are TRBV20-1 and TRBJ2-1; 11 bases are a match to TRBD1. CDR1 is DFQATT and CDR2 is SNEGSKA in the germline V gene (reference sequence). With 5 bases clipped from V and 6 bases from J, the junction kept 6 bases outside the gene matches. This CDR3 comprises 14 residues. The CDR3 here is CSAYGQGAPNEQFF. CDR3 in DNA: TGCAGTGCTTACGGACAGGGGGCCCCCAATGAGCAGTTCTTC.

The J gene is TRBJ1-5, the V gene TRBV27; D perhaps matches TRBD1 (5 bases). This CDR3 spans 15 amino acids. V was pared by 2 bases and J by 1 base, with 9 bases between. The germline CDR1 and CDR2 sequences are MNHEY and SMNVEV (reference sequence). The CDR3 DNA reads TGTGCCAGCAGTTTAGGGGGACTCAGCAATCAGCCCCAGCATTTT. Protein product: CASSLGGLSNQPQHF.

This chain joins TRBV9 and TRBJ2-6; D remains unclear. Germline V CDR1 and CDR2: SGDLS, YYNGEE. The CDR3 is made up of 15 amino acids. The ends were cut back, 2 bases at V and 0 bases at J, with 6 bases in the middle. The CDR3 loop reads CASSVPSSGANVLTF. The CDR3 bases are TGTGCCAGCAGCGTCCCAAGCTCTGGGGCCAACGTCCTGACTTTC.

CDR3 residues: CASSPTDIPEAFF. DNA for the CDR3: TGTGCCAGCAGCCCAACCGACATCCCGGAGGCTTTCTTT. J is TRBJ1-1 and V is TRBV13; no firm D call. V was cut by 5 bases and J by 11 bases, with 18 bases left in between. Germline V gene sequence: CDR1 PRHDT, CDR2 FYEKMQ (reference sequence). This CDR3 comprises 13 residues.

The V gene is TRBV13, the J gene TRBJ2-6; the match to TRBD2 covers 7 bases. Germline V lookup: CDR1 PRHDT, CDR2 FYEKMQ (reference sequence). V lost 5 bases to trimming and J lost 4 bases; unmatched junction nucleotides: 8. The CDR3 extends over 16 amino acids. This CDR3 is CASSPLGGTGANVLTF. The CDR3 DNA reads TGTGCCAGCAGCCCCCTGGGGGGGACCGGGGCCAACGTCCTGACTTTC.

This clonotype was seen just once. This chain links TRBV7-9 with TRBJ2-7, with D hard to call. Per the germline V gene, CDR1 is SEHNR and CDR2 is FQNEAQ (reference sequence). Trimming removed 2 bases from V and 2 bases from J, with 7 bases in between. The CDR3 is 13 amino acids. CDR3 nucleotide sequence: TGTGCCAGCAGCTTACTCCCTGCCTACGAGCAGTACTTC. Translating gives CASSLLPAYEQYF.

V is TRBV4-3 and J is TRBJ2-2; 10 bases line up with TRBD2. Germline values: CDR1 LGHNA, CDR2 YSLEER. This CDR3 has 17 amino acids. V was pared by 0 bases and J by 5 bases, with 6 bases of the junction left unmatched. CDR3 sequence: CASSQESGSGRTGELFF. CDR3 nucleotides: TGCGCCAGCAGCCAAGAATCGGGTAGCGGGAGGACCGGGGAGCTGTTTTTT.

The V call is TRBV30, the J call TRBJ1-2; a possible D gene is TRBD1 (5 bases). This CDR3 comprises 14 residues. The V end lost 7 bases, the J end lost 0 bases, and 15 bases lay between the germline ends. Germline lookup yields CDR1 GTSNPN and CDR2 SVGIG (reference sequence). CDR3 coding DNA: TGTGCCTCTCTCGGGACGGGGCCTAACTATGGCTACACCTTC. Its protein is CASLGTGPNYGYTF.

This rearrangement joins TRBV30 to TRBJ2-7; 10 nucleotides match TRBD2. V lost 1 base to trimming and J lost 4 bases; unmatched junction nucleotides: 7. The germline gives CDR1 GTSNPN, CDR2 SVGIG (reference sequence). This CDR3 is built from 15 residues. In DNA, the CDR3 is TGTGCCTGGAGTGGACTGCTGACTAGCGGGTACGAGCAGTACTTC. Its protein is CAWSGLLTSGYEQYF.

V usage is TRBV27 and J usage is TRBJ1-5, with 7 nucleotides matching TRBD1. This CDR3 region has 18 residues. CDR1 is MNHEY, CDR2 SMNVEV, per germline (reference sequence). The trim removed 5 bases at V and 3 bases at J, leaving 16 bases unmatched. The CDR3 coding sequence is TGTGCCAGCAGTCAGTGGGGTCCTCAGGGGGGGATCAATCAGCCCCAGCATTTT. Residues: CASSQWGPQGGINQPQHF.

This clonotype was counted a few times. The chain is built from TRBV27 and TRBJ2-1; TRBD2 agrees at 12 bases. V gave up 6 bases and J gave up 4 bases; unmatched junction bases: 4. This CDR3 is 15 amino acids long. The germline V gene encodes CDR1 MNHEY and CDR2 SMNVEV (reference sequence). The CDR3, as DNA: TGTGCCAGCAGCCCCGGGACTAGCGGGTACAATGAGCAGTTCTTC. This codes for CASSPGTSGYNEQFF.

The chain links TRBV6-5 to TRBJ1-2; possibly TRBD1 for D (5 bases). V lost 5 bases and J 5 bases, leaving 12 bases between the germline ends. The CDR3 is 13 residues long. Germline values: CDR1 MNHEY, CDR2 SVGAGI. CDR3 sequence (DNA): TGTGCCAGCAGTCCGGCAGGGTATTATGGCTACACCTTC. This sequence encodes CASSPAGYYGYTF.

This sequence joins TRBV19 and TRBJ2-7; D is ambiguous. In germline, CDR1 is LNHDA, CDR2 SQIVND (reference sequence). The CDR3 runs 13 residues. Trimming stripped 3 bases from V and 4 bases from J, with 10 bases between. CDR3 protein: CASSISTAYEQYF. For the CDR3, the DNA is TGTGCCAGTAGTATTTCCACAGCATACGAGCAGTACTTC.

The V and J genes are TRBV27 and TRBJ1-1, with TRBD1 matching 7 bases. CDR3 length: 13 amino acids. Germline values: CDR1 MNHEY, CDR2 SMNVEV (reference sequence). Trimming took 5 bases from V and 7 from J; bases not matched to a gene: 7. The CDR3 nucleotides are TGTGCCAGCAGTACCTCCGGACAGGATGAAGCTTTCTTT. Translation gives CASSTSGQDEAFF.

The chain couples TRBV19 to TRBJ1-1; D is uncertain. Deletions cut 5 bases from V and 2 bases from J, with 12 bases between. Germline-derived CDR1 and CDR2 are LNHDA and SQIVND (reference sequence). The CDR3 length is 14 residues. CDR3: CASSLPTPNTEAFF. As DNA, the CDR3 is TGTGCCAGTAGTCTCCCCACGCCAAACACTGAAGCTTTCTTT.

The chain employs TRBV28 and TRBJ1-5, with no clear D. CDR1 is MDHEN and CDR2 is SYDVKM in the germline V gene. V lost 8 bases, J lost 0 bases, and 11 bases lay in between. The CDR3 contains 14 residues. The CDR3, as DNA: TGTGCCAGCGGCAAGCGATATAGCAATCAGCCCCAGCATTTT. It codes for CASGKRYSNQPQHF.

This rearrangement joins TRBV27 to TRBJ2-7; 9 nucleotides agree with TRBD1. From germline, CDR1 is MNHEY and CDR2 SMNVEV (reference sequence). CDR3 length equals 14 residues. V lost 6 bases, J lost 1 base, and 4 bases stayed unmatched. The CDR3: CASSPDRGSYEQYF. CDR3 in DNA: TGTGCCAGCAGCCCAGACAGGGGGTCCTACGAGCAGTACTTC.

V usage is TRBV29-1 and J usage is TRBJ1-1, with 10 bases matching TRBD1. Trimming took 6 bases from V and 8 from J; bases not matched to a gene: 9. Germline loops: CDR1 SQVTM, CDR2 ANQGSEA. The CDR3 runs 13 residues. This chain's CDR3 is CSVRDRGVVEAFF. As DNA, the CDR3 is TGCAGCGTCCGGGACAGGGGTGTGGTCGAAGCTTTCTTT.

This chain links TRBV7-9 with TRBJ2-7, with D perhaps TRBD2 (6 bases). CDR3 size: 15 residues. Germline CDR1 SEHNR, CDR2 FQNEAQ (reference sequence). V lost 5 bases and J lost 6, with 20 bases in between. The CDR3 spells CASSSPGDRLVEQYF. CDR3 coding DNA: TGTGCCAGCAGCAGCCCGGGAGACCGGCTCGTCGAGCAGTACTTC.

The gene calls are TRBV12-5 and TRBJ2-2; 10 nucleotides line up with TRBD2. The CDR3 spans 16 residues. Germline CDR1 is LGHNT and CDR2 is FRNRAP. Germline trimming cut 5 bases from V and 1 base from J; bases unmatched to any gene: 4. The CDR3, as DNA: TGTGCTAGTGGTCCCACTAGCGGGAAGAACACCGGGGAGCTGTTTTTT. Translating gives CASGPTSGKNTGELFF.

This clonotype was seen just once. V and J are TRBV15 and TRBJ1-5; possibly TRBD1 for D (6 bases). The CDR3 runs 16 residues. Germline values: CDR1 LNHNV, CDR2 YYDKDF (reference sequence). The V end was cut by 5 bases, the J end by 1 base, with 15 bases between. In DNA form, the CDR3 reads TGTGCCACCAGCTCCACCACCGGGACAAGCAATCAGCCCCAGCATTTT. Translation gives CATSSTTGTSNQPQHF.

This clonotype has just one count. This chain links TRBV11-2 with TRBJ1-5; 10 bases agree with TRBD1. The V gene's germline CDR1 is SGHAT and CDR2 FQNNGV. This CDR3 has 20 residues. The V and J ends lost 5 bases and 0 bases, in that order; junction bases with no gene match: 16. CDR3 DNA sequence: TGTGCCAGCAGCAACCGTAAAGGGACAGGGGACAACTATAGCAATCAGCCCCAGCATTTT. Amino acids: CASSNRKGTGDNYSNQPQHF.

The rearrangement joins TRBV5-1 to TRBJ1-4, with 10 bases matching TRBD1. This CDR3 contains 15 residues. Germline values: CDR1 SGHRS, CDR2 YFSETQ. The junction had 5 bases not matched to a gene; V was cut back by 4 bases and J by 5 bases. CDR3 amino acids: CASSTGQGGNEKLFF. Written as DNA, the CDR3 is TGCGCCAGCAGCACCGGACAGGGGGGAAATGAAAAACTGTTTTTT.